This TCR beta chain is from a study of blood T cell repertoires in COVID-19. Germline lookup yields CDR1 SGHNT and CDR2 YYREEE (reference sequence). Trimming cost V 3 bases and J 2 bases; bases outside gene matches: 4. CDR3 length: 14 amino acids. Profiled with immunoSEQ multiplex PCR; TCRdb holds only in-frame clones, not every one. In the table there are about 210,000 clones, 70% to 90% of which are singletons. The TCR sequence derives from a man in his forties with acute or convalescent COVID-19. The chain recombines TRBV5-4 with TRBJ2-5, with 7 bases fitting TRBD1. The specimen sequenced was peripheral blood. For the CDR3, the DNA is TGTGCCAGCAGCTGGAAGACAGGGCAAGAGACCCAGTACTTC. Amino acids: CASSWKTGQETQYF.